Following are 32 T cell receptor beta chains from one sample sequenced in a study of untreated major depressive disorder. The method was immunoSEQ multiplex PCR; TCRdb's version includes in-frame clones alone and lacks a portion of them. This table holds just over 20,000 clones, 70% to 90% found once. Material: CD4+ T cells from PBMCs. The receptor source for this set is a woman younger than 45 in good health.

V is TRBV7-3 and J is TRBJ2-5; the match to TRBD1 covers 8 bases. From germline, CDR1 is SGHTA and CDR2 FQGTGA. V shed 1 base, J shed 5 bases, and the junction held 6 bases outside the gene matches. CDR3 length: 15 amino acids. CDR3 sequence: CASSLNQGARETQYF. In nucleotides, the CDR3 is TGTGCCAGCAGCTTAAATCAGGGGGCGCGGGAGACCCAGTACTTC.

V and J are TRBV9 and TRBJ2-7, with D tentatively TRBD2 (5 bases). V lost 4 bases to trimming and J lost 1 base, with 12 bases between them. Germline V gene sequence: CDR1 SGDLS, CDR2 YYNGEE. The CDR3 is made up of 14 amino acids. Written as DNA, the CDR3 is TGTGCCAGCAGCCCCGAGGGCCAGTCCTACGAGCAGTACTTC. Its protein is CASSPEGQSYEQYF.

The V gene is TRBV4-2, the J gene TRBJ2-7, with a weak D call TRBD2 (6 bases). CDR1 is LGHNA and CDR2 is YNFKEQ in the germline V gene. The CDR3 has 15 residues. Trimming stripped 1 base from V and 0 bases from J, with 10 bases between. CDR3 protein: CASSQAETSSYEQYF. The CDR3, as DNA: TGTGCCAGCAGCCAAGCGGAGACTAGCTCCTACGAGCAGTACTTC.

The CDR3 nucleotides are TGTGCCAGCAGCCGTCAGGGGAACTATGGCTACACCTTC. This gives the protein CASSRQGNYGYTF. V usage is TRBV7-8 and J usage is TRBJ1-2; tentatively, D is TRBD1 (6 bases). This CDR3 contains 13 residues. Germline CDR1 and CDR2: SGHVS and FQNEAQ. Trimming removed 5 bases at V and 2 bases at J, with 9 bases between.

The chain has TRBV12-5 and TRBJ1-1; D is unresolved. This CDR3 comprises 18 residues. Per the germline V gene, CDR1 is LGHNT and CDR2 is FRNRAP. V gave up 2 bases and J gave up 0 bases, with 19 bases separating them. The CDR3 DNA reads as TGTGCTAGTGGTTTGACCTCGCCTTCAGACCGGATGAACACTGAAGCTTTCTTT. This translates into CASGLTSPSDRMNTEAFF.

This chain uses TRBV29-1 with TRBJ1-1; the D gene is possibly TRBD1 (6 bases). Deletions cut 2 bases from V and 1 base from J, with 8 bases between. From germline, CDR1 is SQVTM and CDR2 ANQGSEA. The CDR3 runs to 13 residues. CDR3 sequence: CSVERGENTEAFF. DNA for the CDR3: TGCAGCGTTGAAAGGGGGGAGAACACTGAAGCTTTCTTT.

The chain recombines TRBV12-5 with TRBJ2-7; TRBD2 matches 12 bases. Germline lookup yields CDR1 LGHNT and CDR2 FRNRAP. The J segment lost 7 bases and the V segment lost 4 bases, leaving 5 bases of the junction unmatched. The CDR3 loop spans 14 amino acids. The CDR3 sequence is CASGCPSGGAEQYF. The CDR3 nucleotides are TGTGCTAGTGGTTGCCCTAGCGGGGGGGCTGAGCAGTACTTC.

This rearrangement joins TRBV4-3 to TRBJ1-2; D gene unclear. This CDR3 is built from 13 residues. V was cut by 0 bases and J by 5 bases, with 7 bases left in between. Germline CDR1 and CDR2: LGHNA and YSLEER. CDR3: CASSQEKGYGYTF. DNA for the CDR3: TGCGCCAGCAGCCAAGAAAAAGGGTATGGCTACACCTTC.

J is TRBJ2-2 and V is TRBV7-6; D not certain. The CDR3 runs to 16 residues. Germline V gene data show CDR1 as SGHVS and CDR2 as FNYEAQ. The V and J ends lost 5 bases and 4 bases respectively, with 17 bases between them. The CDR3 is CASSPLRPGGTGELFF. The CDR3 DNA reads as TGTGCCAGCAGCCCGTTGAGGCCCGGCGGCACCGGGGAGCTGTTTTTT.

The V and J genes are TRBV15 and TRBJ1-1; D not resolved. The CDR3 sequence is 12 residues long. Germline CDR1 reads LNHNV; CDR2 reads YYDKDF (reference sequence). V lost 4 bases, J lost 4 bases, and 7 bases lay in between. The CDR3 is CATSTRATEAFF. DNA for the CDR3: TGTGCCACCAGCACCCGCGCCACTGAAGCTTTCTTT.

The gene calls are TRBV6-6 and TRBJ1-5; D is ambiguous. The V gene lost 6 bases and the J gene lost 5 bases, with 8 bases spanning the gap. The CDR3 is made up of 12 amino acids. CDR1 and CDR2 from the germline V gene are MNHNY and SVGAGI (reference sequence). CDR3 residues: CASSPLHQPQHF. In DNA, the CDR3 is TGTGCCAGCAGCCCACTCCATCAGCCCCAGCATTTT.

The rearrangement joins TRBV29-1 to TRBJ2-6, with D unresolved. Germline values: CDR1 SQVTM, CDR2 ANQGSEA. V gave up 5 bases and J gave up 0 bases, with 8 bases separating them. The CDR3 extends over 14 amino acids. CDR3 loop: CSVKLDSGANVLTF. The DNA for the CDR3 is TGCAGCGTTAAATTGGACTCTGGGGCCAACGTCCTGACTTTC.

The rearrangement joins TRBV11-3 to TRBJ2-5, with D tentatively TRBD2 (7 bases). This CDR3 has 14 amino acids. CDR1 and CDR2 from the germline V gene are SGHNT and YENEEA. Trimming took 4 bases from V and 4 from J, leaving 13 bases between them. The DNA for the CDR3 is TGTGCCAGCAGCTCCGCCGGGGGGCTAGAGACCCAGTACTTC. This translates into CASSSAGGLETQYF.

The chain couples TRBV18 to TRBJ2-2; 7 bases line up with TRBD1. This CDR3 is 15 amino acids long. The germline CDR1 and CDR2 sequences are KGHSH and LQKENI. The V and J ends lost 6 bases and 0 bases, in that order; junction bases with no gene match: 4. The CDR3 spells CASSRTGPNTGELFF. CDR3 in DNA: TGTGCCAGCTCCCGGACAGGACCGAACACCGGGGAGCTGTTTTTT.

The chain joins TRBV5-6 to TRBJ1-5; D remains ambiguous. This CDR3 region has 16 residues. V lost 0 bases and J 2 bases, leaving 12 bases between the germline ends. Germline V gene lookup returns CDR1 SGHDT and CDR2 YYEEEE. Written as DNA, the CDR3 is TGTGCCAGCAGCTTGGCAGGTTTCCGTGGCAATCAGCCCCAGCATTTT. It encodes CASSLAGFRGNQPQHF.

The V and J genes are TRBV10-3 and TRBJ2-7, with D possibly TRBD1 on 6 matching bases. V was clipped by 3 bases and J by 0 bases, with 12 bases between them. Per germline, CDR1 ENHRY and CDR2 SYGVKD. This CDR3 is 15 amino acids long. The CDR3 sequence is CAISDRTASSYEQYF. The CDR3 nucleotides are TGTGCCATCAGTGATCGGACAGCGTCCTCCTACGAGCAGTACTTC.

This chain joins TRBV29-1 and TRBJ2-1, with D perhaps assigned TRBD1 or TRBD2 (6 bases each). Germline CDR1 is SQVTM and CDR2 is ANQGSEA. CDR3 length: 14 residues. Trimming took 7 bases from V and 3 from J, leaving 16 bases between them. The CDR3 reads CSAKRGDHYNEQFF. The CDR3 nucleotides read TGCAGCGCAAAAAGGGGGGATCACTACAATGAGCAGTTCTTC.

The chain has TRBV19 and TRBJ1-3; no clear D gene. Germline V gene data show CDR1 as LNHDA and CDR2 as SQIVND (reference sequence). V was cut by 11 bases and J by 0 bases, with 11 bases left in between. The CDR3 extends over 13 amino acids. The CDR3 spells CASRTSSGNTIYF. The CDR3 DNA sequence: TGTGCCTCCCGGACCAGCTCTGGAAACACCATATATTTT.

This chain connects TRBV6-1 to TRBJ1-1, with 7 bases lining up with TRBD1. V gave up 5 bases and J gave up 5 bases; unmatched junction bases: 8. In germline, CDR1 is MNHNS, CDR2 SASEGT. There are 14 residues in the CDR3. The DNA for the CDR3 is TGTGCCAGCAGTTTCGACAGGGTAGGGACTGAAGCTTTCTTT. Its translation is CASSFDRVGTEAFF.

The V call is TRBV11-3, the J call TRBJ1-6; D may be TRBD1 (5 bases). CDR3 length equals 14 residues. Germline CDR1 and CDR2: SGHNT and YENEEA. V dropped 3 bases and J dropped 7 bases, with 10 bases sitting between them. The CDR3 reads CASSLGPGNSPLHF. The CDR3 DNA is TGTGCCAGCAGCTTGGGACCAGGCAATTCACCCCTCCACTTT.

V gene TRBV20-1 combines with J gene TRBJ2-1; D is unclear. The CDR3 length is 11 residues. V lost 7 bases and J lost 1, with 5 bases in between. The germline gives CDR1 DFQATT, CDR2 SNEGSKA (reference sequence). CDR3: CSGASYNEQFF. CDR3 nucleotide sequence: TGCAGTGGGGCATCCTACAATGAGCAGTTCTTC.

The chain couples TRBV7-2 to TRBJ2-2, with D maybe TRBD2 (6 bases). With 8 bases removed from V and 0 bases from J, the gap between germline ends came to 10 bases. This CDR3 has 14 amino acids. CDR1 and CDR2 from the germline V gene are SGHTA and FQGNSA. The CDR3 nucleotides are TGTGCCAGCCGGGGGACTTCGAACACCGGGGAGCTGTTTTTT. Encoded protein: CASRGTSNTGELFF.

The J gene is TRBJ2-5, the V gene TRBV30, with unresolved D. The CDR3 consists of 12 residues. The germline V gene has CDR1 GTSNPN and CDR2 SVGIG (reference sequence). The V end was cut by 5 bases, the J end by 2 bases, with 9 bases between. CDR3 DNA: TGTGCCTGGGGACGGAGACAAGAGACCCAGTACTTC. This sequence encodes CAWGRRQETQYF.

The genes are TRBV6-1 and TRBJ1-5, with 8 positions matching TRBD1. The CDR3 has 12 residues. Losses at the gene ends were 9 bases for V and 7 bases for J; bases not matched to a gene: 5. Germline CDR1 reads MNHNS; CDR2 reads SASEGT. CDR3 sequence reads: CASNRGIQPQHF. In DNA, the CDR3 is TGTGCCAGTAACAGGGGGATACAGCCCCAGCATTTT.

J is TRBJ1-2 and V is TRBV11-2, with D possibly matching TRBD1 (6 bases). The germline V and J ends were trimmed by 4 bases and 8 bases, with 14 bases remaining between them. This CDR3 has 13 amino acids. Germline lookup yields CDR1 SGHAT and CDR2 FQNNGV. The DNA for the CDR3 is TGTGCCAGCAGCTCCCGACAGGCGGTCGGCTACACCTTC. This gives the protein CASSSRQAVGYTF. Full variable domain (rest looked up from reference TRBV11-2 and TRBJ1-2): EAGVAQSPRYKIIEKRQSVAFWCNPISGHATLYWYQQILGQGPKLLIQFQNNGVVDDSQLPKDRFSAERLKGVDSTLKIQPAKLEDSAVYLCASSSRQAVGYTFGSGTRLTVV.

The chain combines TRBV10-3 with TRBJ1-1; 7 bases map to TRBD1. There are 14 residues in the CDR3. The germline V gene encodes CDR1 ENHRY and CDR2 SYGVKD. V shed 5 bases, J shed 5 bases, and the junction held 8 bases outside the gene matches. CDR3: CAISQPTGLTEAFF. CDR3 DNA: TGTGCCATCAGTCAACCGACAGGGTTGACTGAAGCTTTCTTT.

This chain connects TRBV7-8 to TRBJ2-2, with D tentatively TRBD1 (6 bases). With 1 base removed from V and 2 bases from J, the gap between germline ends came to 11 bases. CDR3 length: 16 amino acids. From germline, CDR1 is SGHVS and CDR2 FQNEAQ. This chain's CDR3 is CASSLGRGVNTGELFF. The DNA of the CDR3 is TGTGCCAGCAGCTTAGGCAGGGGAGTTAACACCGGGGAGCTGTTTTTT. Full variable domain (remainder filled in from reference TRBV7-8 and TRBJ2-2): GAGVSQSPRYKVAKRGQDVALRCDPISGHVSLFWYQQALGQGPEFLTYFQNEAQLDKSGLPSDRFFAERPEGSVSTLKIQRTQQEDSAVYLCASSLGRGVNTGELFFGEGSRLTVL.

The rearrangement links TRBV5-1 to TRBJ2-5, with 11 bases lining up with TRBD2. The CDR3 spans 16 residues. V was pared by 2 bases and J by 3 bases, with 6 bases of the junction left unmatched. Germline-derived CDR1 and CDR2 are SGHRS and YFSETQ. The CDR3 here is CASSFGASGGKETQYF. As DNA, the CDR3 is TGCGCCAGCAGCTTCGGGGCTAGCGGGGGGAAAGAGACCCAGTACTTC.

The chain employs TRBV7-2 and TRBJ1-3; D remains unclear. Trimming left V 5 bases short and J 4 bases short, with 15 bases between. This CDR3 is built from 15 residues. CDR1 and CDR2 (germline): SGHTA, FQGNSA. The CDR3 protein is CASSPQPGEGNTIYF. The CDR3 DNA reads TGTGCCAGCAGCCCCCAGCCCGGGGAAGGAAACACCATATATTTT.

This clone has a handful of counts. In DNA, the CDR3 is TGTGCCAGCAGGCCGGGACAGGGAAGGGGTACGCAGTATTTT. This sequence encodes CASRPGQGRGTQYF. The chain links TRBV5-6 to TRBJ2-3; TRBD1 agrees at 9 bases. Germline V gene lookup returns CDR1 SGHDT and CDR2 YYEEEE. Losses at the gene ends were 5 bases for V and 8 bases for J; bases not matched to a gene: 9. The CDR3 length is 14 residues.

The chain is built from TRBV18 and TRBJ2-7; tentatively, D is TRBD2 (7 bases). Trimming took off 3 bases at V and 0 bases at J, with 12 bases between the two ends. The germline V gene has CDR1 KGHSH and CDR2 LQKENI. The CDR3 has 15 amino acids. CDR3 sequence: CASSPDRGASYEQYF. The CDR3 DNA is TGTGCCAGCTCACCGGACCGGGGGGCCTCCTACGAGCAGTACTTC.

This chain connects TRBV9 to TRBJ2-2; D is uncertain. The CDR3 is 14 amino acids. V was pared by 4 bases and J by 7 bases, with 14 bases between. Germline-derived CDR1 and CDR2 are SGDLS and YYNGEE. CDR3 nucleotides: TGTGCCAGCAGCCCCCGAGAGCCCTTCGGGGAGCTGTTTTTT. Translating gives CASSPREPFGELFF. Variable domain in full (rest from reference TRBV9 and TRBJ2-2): DSGVTQTPKHLITATGQRVTLRCSPRSGDLSVYWYQQSLDQGLQFLIQYYNGEERAKGNILERFSAQQFPDLHSELNLSSLELGDSALYFCASSPREPFGELFFGEGSRLTVL.